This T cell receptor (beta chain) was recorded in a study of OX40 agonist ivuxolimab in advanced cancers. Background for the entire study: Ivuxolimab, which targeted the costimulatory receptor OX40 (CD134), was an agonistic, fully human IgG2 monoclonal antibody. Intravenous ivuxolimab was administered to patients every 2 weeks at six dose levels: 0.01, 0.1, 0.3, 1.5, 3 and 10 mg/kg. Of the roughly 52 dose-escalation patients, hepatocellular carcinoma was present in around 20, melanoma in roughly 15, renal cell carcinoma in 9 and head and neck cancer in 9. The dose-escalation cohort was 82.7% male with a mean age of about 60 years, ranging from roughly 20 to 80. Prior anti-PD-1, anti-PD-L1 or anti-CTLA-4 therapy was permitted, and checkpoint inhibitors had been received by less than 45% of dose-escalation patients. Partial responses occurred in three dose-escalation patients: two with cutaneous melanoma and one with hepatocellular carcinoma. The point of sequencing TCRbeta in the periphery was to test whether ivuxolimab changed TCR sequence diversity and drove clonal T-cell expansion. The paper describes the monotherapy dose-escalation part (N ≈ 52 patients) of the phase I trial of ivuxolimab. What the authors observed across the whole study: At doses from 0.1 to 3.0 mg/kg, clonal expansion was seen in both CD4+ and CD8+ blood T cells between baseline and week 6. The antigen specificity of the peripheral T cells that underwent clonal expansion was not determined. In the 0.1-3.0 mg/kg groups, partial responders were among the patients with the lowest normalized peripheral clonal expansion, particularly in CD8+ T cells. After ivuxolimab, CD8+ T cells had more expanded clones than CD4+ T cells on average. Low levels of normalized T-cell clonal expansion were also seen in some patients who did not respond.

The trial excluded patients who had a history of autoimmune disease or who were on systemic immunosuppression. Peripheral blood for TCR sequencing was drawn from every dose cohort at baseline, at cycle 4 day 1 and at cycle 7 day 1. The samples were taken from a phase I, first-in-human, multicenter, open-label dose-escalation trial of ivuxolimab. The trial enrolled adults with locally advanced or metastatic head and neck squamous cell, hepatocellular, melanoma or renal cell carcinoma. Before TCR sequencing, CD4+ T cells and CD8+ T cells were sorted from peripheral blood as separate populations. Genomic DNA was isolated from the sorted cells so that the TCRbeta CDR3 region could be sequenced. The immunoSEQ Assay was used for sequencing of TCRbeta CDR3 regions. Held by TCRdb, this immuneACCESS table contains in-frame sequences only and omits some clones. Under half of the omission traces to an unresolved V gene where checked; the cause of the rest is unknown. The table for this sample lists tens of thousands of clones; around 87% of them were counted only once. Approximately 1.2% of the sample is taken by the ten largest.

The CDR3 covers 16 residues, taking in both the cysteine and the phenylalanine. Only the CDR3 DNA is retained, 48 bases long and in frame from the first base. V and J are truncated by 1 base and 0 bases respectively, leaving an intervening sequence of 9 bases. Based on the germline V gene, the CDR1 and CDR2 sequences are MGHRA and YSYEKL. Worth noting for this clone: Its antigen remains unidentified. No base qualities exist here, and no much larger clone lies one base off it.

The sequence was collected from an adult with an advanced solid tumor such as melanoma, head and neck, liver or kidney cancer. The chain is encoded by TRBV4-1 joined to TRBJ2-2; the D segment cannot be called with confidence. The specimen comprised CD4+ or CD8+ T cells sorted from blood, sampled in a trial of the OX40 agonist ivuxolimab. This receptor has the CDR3 CASSQAGKANTGELFF. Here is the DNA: TGCGCCAGCAGCCAAGCCGGCAAAGCGAACACCGGGGAGCTGTTTTTT.